The rows below give T cell receptor beta chains drawn from one sample of a study of cytomegalovirus exposure and HLA in healthy donors. Some clones are missing from TCRdb's copy, which holds only in-frame ones; the method was immunoSEQ multiplex PCR. The repertoire holds around 190,000 clones, with about nine tenths as singletons. Sample: PBMCs. The source of these receptors is a man aged 30-40 years in good health and CMV-seropositive. The CDR3 runs from the conserved cysteine through the conserved F or W. D genes are given only for firm matches. Size is omitted from some rows. Given values are once, few, many or a class for expanded clones.

abundance: .; d_gene: TRBD1; v_gene: TRBV2; j_gene: TRBJ2-2; CDR3nt: TGTGCCAGCAGTATAGGACAGGGCACCGGGGAGCTGTTTTTT; CDR3aa: CASSIGQGTGELFF
abundance: once; d_gene: TRBD1; v_gene: TRBV18; j_gene: TRBJ2-5; CDR3nt: TGTGCCAGCTCACCAGGACAGGTCGAGGGGACCCAGTACTTC; CDR3aa: CASSPGQVEGTQYF
abundance: .; d_gene: .; v_gene: TRBV7-6; j_gene: TRBJ1-3; CDR3nt: TGTGCCAGCAGCGGTCAGGGACTAGGAAACACCATATATTTT; CDR3aa: CASSGQGLGNTIYF
abundance: .; d_gene: TRBD2; v_gene: TRBV6-5; j_gene: TRBJ2-1; CDR3nt: TGTGCCAGCAGTTACGGGGAGGGCGGTCATCAGTTCTTC; CDR3aa: CASSYGEGGHQFF
abundance: .; d_gene: .; v_gene: TRBV27; j_gene: TRBJ2-1; CDR3nt: TGTGCCAGTACCGGGACAAACAACAATGAGCAGTTCTTC; CDR3aa: CASTGTNNNEQFF
abundance: .; d_gene: TRBD2; v_gene: TRBV11-3; j_gene: TRBJ2-1; CDR3nt: TGTGCCAGCAGCTCGGGACTAGCGGGCCCCAATGAGCAGTTCTTC; CDR3aa: CASSSGLAGPNEQFF
abundance: .; d_gene: TRBD2; v_gene: TRBV4-1; j_gene: TRBJ2-5; CDR3nt: TGCGCCAGCAGCCGCAGGCAAGCGGGAGGGGAGACCCAGTACTTC; CDR3aa: CASSRRQAGGETQYF
abundance: .; d_gene: .; v_gene: TRBV4-1; j_gene: TRBJ2-3; CDR3nt: TGCGCCAGCAGGGCAGCGGGTGGAGCCACAGATACGCAGTATTTT; CDR3aa: CASRAAGGATDTQYF
abundance: few; d_gene: .; v_gene: TRBV6-4; j_gene: TRBJ2-6; CDR3nt: TGTGCCAGCAGTGACAAGGCCTCTGGGGCCAACGTCCTGACTTTC; CDR3aa: CASSDKASGANVLTF
abundance: .; d_gene: .; v_gene: TRBV2; j_gene: TRBJ1-2; CDR3nt: TGTGCCAGCAGTGAACAGGGGTATGGCTACACCTTC; CDR3aa: CASSEQGYGYTF
abundance: .; d_gene: .; v_gene: TRBV27; j_gene: TRBJ1-1; CDR3nt: TGTGCCAGCACCGACCCGGGGGGCGGCACTGAAGCTTTCTTT; CDR3aa: CASTDPGGGTEAFF
abundance: .; d_gene: .; v_gene: TRBV6-5; j_gene: TRBJ2-7; CDR3nt: TGTGCCAGCAGAAAGGGGCAGGCCAGCTCCTACGAGCAGTACTTC; CDR3aa: CASRKGQASSYEQYF
abundance: .; d_gene: .; v_gene: TRBV30; j_gene: TRBJ2-6; CDR3nt: TGTGCCTGGCTGGAACGATCTGGGGCCAACGTCCTGACTTTC; CDR3aa: CAWLERSGANVLTF
abundance: .; d_gene: .; v_gene: TRBV2; j_gene: TRBJ2-1; CDR3nt: TGTGCCAGCAGTGAAGCACACCTTTCCTACAATGAGCAGTTCTTC; CDR3aa: CASSEAHLSYNEQFF
abundance: .; d_gene: .; v_gene: TRBV6-1; j_gene: TRBJ1-4; CDR3nt: TGTGCCAGCAGTGAAGCTGGGAGGCTCACTAATGAAAAACTGTTTTTT; CDR3aa: CASSEAGRLTNEKLFF
abundance: .; d_gene: TRBD1; v_gene: TRBV27; j_gene: TRBJ2-7; CDR3nt: TGTGCCAGCAGTATCAAACCGGGACAGGGGGCCTACGAGCAGTACTTC; CDR3aa: CASSIKPGQGAYEQYF
abundance: .; d_gene: TRBD2; v_gene: TRBV9; j_gene: TRBJ2-1; CDR3nt: TGTGCCAGCAGTTTAGCGGGTCGTGAGCAGTTCTTC; CDR3aa: CASSLAGREQFF
abundance: .; d_gene: .; v_gene: TRBV5-5; j_gene: TRBJ1-5; CDR3nt: TGTGCCAGCAGCCCCGAACGGGGTACCGACAATCAGCCCCAGCATTTT; CDR3aa: CASSPERGTDNQPQHF
abundance: .; d_gene: TRBD2; v_gene: TRBV9; j_gene: TRBJ2-3; CDR3nt: TGTGCCAGCAGCGGAAGACTAGCGGGGGCCACAGATACGCAGTATTTT; CDR3aa: CASSGRLAGATDTQYF
abundance: .; d_gene: .; v_gene: TRBV9; j_gene: TRBJ1-1; CDR3nt: TGTGCCAGCAGCGTAGGGTACAGGGAGAACACTGAAGCTTTCTTT; CDR3aa: CASSVGYRENTEAFF
abundance: .; d_gene: TRBD1; v_gene: TRBV5-1; j_gene: TRBJ2-7; CDR3nt: TGCGCCAGCAGCCGACAGGGCGAGCAGTACTTC; CDR3aa: CASSRQGEQYF
abundance: .; d_gene: .; v_gene: TRBV30; j_gene: TRBJ2-7; CDR3nt: TGTGCCTGGAGTGGGGGAGAGGGGTTCGCGCAGTACTTC; CDR3aa: CAWSGGEGFAQYF
abundance: .; d_gene: .; v_gene: TRBV4-1; j_gene: TRBJ2-1; CDR3nt: TGCGCCAGCAGCCAAGGTTCGGCGAAGGGCTCCTACAATGAGCAGTTCTTC; CDR3aa: CASSQGSAKGSYNEQFF
abundance: .; d_gene: .; v_gene: TRBV6-5; j_gene: TRBJ2-7; CDR3nt: TGTGCCAGCATGAGGGGGAACGACGAGCAGTACTTC; CDR3aa: CASMRGNDEQYF
abundance: .; d_gene: .; v_gene: TRBV7-2; j_gene: TRBJ2-7; CDR3nt: TGTGCCAGCAGCTTAGGGCCTACTAGTTCCAGAGACTACGAGCAGTACTTC; CDR3aa: CASSLGPTSSRDYEQYF
abundance: .; d_gene: TRBD2; v_gene: TRBV5-1; j_gene: TRBJ2-5; CDR3nt: TGCGCCAGCAGCTTGGGGGCTAGCGGGGGGTCGTTGCAAGAGACCCAGTACTTC; CDR3aa: CASSLGASGGSLQETQYF
abundance: .; d_gene: .; v_gene: TRBV5-1; j_gene: TRBJ1-3; CDR3nt: TGCGCCAGCAGCTTGGCCCAGATAGCTCCTGGAAACACCATATATTTT; CDR3aa: CASSLAQIAPGNTIYF
abundance: .; d_gene: .; v_gene: TRBV11-1; j_gene: TRBJ1-2; CDR3nt: TGTGCCAGCAGTTACGACAGCTATGGCTACACCTTC; CDR3aa: CASSYDSYGYTF
abundance: .; d_gene: .; v_gene: TRBV4-2; j_gene: TRBJ2-7; CDR3nt: TGTGCCAGCAGCCAATCAGATTCCTACGAGCAGTACTTC; CDR3aa: CASSQSDSYEQYF
abundance: .; d_gene: TRBD1; v_gene: TRBV6-1; j_gene: TRBJ2-1; CDR3nt: TGTGCCAGCAGTGGGGACAGGGGGCTCAATGAGCAGTTCTTC; CDR3aa: CASSGDRGLNEQFF
abundance: once; d_gene: .; v_gene: TRBV27; j_gene: TRBJ2-7; CDR3nt: TGTGCCAGCAGTTTTGGGACAACCTACGAGCAGTACTTC; CDR3aa: CASSFGTTYEQYF
abundance: .; d_gene: .; v_gene: TRBV7-6; j_gene: TRBJ2-1; CDR3nt: TGTGCCAGCAGGGGAGGAAATGAGCAGTTCTTC; CDR3aa: CASRGGNEQFF
abundance: .; d_gene: .; v_gene: TRBV7-3; j_gene: TRBJ2-2; CDR3nt: TGTGCCAGCAGCTTTGACAGTGCAGGGTCCGGGGAGCTGTTTTTT; CDR3aa: CASSFDSAGSGELFF
abundance: .; d_gene: TRBD1; v_gene: TRBV7-3; j_gene: TRBJ2-7; CDR3nt: TGTGCCAGCAGCTTAAACAGGGGCGAGCAGTACTTC; CDR3aa: CASSLNRGEQYF
abundance: .; d_gene: TRBD2; v_gene: TRBV11-2; j_gene: TRBJ2-1; CDR3nt: TGTGCCAGCAGCTTCGGGACTAGTAGTGGGCAGTTCTTC; CDR3aa: CASSFGTSSGQFF